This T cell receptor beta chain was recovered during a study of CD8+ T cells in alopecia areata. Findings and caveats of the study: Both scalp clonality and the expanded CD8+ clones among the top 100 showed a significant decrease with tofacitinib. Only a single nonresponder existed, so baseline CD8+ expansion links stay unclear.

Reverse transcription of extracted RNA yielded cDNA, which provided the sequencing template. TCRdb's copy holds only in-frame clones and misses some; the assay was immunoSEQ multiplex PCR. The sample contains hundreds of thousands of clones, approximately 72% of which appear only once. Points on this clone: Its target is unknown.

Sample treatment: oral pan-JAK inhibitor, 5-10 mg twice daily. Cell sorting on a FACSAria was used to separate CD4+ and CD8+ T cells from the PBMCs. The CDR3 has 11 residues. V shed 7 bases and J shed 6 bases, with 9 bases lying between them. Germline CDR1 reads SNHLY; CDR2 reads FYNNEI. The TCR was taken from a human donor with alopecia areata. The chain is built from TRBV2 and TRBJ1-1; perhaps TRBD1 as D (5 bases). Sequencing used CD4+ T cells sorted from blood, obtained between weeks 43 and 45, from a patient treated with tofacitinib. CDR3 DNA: TGTGCCAGCACCAGGGAACCTGAAGCTTTCTTT. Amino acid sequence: CASTREPEAFF.